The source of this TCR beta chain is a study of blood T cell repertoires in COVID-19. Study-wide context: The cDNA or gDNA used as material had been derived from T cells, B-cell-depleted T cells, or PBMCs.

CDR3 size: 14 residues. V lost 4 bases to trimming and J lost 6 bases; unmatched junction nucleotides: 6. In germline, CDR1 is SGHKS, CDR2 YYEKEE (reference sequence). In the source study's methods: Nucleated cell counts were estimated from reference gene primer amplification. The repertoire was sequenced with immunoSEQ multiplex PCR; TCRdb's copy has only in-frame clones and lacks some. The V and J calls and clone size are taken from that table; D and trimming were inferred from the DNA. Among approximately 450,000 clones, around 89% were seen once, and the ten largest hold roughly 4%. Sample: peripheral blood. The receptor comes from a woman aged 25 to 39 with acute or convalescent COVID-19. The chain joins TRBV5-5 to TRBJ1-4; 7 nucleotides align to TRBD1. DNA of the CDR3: TGTGCCAGCAGCCTGGGACAGAATTATGAAAAACTGTTTTTT. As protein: CASSLGQNYEKLFF.